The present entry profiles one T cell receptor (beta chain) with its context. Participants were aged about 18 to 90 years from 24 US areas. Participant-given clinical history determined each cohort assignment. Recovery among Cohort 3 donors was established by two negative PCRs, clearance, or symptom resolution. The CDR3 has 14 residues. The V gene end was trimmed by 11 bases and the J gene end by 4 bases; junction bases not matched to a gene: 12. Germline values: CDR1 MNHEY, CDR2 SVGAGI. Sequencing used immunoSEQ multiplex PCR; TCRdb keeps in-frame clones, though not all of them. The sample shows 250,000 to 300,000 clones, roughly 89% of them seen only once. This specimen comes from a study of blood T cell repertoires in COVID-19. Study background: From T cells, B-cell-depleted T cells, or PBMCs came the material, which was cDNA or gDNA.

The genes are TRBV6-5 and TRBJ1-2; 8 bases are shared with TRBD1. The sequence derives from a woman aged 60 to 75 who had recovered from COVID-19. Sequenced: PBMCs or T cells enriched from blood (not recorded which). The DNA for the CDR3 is TGTGCCGGAAGCCTCCGGGACAGGTCCTATGGCTACACCTTC. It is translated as CAGSLRDRSYGYTF.